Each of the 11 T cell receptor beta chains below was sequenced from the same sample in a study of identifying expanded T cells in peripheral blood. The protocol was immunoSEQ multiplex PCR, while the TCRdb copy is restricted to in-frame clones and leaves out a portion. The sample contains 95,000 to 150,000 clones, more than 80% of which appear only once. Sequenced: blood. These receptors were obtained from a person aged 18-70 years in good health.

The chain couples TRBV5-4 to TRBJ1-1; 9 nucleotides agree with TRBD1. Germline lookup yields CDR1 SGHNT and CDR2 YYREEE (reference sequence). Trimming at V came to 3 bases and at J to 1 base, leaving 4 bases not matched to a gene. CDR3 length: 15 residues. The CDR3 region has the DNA TGTGCCAGCAGCTCTGACAGGGGGGCGAACACTGAAGCTTTCTTT. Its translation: CASSSDRGANTEAFF.

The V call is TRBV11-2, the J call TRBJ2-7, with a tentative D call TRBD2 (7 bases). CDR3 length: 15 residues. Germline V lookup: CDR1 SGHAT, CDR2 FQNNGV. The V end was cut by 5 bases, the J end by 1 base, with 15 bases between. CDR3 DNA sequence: TGTGCCAGCAGCACGGCGGGGGCTTGGTCCTACGAGCAGTACTTC. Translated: CASSTAGAWSYEQYF.

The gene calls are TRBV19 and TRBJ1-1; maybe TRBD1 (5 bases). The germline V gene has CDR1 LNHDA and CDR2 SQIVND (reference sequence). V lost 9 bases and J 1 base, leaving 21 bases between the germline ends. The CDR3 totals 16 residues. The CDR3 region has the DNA TGTGCCAGCAGTGACATCGGGGGAGTGAGGAACACTGAAGCTTTCTTT. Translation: CASSDIGGVRNTEAFF. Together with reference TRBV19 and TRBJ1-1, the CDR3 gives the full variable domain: DGGITQSPKYLFRKEGQNVTLSCEQNLNHDAMYWYRQDPGQGLRLIYYSQIVNDFQKGDIAEGYSVSREKKESFPLTVTSAQKNPTAFYLCASSDIGGVRNTEAFFGQGTRLTVV.

The CDR3 DNA sequence: TGTGCCAGCAGCTTGACAGTCTCTGAAGCTTTCTTT. Protein sequence: CASSLTVSEAFF. The chain uses TRBV7-9 and TRBJ1-1; tentatively, D is TRBD1 (5 bases). This CDR3 has 12 residues. Trimming left V 3 bases short and J 6 bases short, with 8 bases between. Germline V CDR1 and CDR2: SEHNR, FQNEAQ (reference sequence).

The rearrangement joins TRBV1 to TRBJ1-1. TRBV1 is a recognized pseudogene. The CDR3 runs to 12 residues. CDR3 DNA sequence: TGCACCGACGCGGGCGTTAACACTGAAGCTTTCTTT. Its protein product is CTDAGVNTEAFF.

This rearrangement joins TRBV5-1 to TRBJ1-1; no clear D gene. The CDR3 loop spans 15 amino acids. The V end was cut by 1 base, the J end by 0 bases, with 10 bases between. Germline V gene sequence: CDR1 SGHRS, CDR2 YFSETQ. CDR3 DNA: TGCGCCAGCAGCTTGTCGACACAATTGAACACTGAAGCTTTCTTT. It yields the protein CASSLSTQLNTEAFF.

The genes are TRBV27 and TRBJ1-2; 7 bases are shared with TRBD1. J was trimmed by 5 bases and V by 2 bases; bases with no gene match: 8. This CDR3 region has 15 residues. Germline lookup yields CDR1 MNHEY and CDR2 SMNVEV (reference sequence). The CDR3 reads CASSLGPGRGYGYTF. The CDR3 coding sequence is TGTGCCAGCAGTTTAGGGCCTGGCAGGGGGTATGGCTACACCTTC.

CDR3 amino acids: CASSSLFRGKYEQYF. In DNA, the CDR3 is TGTGCCAGCAGCTCCCTTTTCAGGGGGAAGTACGAGCAGTACTTC. This sequence joins TRBV11-2 and TRBJ2-7, with TRBD1 matching over 7 bases. There are 15 residues in the CDR3. V lost 4 bases to trimming and J lost 4 bases; unmatched junction nucleotides: 10. Germline CDR1 SGHAT, CDR2 FQNNGV.

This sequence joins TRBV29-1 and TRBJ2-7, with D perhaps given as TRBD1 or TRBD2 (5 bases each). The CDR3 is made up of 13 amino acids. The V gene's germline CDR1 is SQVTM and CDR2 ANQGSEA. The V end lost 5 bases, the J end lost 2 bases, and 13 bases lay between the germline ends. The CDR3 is CSVNPGTAYEQYF. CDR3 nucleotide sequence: TGCAGCGTTAATCCGGGGACCGCCTACGAGCAGTACTTC.

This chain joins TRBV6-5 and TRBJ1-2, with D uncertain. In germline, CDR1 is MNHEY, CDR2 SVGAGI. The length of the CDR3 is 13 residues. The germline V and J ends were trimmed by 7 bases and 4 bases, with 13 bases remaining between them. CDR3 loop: CASTSWTSYGYTF. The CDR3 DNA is TGTGCCAGCACCTCTTGGACCTCCTATGGCTACACCTTC.

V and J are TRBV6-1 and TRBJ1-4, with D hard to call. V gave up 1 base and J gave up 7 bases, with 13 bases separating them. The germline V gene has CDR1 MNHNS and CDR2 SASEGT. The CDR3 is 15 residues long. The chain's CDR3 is CASSEDSFGSEKLFF. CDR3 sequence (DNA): TGTGCCAGCAGTGAAGATAGTTTTGGTAGTGAAAAACTGTTTTTT.